This T cell receptor (beta chain) was recovered during a study of T cell changes during pregnancy in multiple sclerosis (dated by TCRdb to between 2017 and 2020). Regarding the study in general: The study examined how the T cell repertoire changed over the course of pregnancy in women with multiple sclerosis.

Concerning this clone itself: There is no known antigen for this receptor. No qualities accompany the bases; no much larger clone lies one base away.

The CDR3 numbers 21 residues from cysteine through phenylalanine. The sequence is cut down to CDR3 DNA, 63 bases in frame from base 1. Library method: the immunoSEQ multiplex PCR assay. TCRdb holds this immuneACCESS table with in-frame rearrangements only. Some clones are missing; in checked studies, unresolved V genes explain under half, and the rest has no known cause. This sample is represented by tens of thousands of clones; about 94% of them were singletons. Approximately 0.58% of the sample comes from the top ten. Sequencing was performed on peripheral blood, taken in the third trimester of pregnancy. The sequence links TRBV21-1 to TRBJ2-4; the D call TRBD1 from the table was never checked on the DNA. TRBV21-1 is shown as a pseudogene. The receptor was derived from a female donor with multiple sclerosis, enrolled in a pregnancy study. The CDR3 reads CASSKALGSERVGAAKNIQYF. The sequenced DNA: TGTGCCAGCAGCAAAGCCCTCGGATCAGAGCGAGTGGGGGCAGCCAAAAACATTCAGTACTTC.